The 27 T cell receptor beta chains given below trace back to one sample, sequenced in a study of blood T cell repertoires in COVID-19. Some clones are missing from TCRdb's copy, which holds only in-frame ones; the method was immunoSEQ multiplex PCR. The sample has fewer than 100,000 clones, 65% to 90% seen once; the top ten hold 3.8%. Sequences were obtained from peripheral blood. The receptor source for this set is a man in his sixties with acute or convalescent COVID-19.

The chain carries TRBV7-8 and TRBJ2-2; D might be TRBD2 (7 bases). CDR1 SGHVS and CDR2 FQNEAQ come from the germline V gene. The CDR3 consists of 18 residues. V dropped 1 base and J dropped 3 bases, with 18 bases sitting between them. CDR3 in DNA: TGTGCCAGCAGCTTAGTAGGTGGAGGGGGGGCGGACACCGGGGAGCTGTTTTTT. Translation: CASSLVGGGGADTGELFF.

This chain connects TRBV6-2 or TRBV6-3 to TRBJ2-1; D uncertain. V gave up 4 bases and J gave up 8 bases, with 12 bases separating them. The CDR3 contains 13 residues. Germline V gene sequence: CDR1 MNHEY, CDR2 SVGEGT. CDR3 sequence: CASSLSFTHEQFF. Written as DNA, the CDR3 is TGTGCCAGCAGTTTGAGCTTTACCCATGAGCAGTTCTTC.

This chain's CDR3 is CSAQGQRQAEAFF. The CDR3 DNA is TGCAGCGCTCAAGGACAGAGGCAGGCTGAAGCTTTCTTT. The rearrangement uses TRBV29-1 and TRBJ1-1, with a tentative D call TRBD1 (6 bases). The CDR3 contains 13 residues. V was shortened by 7 bases and J by 6 bases, with 18 bases between the two germline ends. The germline gives CDR1 SQVTM, CDR2 ANQGSEA.

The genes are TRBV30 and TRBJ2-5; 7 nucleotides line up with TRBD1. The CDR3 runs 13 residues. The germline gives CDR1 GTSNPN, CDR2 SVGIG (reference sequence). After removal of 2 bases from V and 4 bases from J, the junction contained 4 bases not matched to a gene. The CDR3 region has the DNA TGTGCCTGGAGTCGAAACAGGGGAGAGACCCAGTACTTC. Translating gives CAWSRNRGETQYF.

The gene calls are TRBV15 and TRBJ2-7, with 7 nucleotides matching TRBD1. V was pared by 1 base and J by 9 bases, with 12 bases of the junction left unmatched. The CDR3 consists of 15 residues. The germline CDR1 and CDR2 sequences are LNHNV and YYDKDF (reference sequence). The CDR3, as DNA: TGTGCCACCAGCAGAGCCCAGGACAGGTCCGACGGGCAGTACTTC. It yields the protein CATSRAQDRSDGQYF. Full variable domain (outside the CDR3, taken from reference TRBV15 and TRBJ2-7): DAMVIQNPRYQVTQFGKPVTLSCSQTLNHNVMYWYQQKSSQAPKLLFHYYDKDFNNEADTPDNFQSRRPNTSFCFLDIRSPGLGDTAMYLCATSRAQDRSDGQYFGPGTRLTVT.

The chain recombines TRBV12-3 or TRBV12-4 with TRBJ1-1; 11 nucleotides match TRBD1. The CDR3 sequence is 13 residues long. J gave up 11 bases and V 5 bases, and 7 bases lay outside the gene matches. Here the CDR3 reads CASSEGQGARAFF. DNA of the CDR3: TGTGCCAGCAGTGAAGGACAGGGGGCGCGGGCTTTCTTT.

CDR3 protein: CASSQDESSGTSQYF. As DNA, the CDR3 is TGCGCCAGCAGCCAAGATGAGAGTTCTGGGACTAGTCAGTATTTT. This rearrangement joins TRBV4-1 to TRBJ2-3, with 8 bases lining up with TRBD2. Germline V gene data show CDR1 as MGHRA and CDR2 as YSYEKL. This CDR3 has 15 amino acids. Germline trimming cut 0 bases from V and 12 bases from J; bases unmatched to any gene: 11.

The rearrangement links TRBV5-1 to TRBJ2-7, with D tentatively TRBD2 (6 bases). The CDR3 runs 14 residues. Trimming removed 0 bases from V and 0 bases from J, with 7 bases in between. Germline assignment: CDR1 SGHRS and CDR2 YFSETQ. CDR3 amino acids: CASSLVSGSYEQYF. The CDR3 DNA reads TGCGCCAGCAGCTTGGTTAGCGGCTCCTACGAGCAGTACTTC.

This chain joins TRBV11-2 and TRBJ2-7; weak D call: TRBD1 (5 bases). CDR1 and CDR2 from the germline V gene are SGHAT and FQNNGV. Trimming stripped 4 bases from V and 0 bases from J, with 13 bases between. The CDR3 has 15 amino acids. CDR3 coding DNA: TGTGCCAGCAGCTCGTTAAGCAGGGCCTCCTACGAGCAGTACTTC. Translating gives CASSSLSRASYEQYF.

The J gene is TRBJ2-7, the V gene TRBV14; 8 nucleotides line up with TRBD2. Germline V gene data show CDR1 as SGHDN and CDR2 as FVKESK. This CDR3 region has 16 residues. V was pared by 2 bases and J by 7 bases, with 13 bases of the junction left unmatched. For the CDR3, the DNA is TGTGCCAGCAGCCAAACGCCTTTTCCGGGAGGGTGGGAGCAGTACTTC. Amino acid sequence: CASSQTPFPGGWEQYF.

CDR3 nucleotides: TGTGCCAGCAGCACCCGACAGAGCTCCTACAATGAGCAGTTCTTC. Translating gives CASSTRQSSYNEQFF. The rearrangement joins TRBV7-2 to TRBJ2-1; tentative D call: TRBD1 (5 bases). CDR3 length: 15 residues. Trimming took off 5 bases at V and 0 bases at J, with 11 bases between the two ends. Germline lookup yields CDR1 SGHTA and CDR2 FQGNSA.

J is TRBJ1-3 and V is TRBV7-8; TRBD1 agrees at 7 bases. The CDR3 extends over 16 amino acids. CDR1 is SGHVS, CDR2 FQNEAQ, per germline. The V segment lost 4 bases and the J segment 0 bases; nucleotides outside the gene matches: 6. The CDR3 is CASSYDRASSGNTIYF. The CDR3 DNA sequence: TGTGCCAGCAGCTACGACAGGGCGTCCTCTGGAAACACCATATATTTT.

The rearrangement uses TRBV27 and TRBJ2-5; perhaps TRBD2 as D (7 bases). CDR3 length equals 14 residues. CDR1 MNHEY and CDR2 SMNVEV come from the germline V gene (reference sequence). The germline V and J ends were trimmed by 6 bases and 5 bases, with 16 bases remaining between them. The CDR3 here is CASRPRGGWETQYF. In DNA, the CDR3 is TGTGCCAGCAGACCTAGGGGGGGTTGGGAGACCCAGTACTTC.

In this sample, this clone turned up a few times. This CDR3 reads CASSEKLAGSYEQYF. The CDR3 region has the DNA TGTGCCAGCAGTGAAAAGTTAGCGGGCTCCTACGAGCAGTACTTC. The J gene is TRBJ2-7, the V gene TRBV2; 7 nucleotides align to TRBD2. Germline V CDR1 and CDR2: SNHLY, FYNNEI. Germline trimming cut 2 bases from V and 0 bases from J; bases unmatched to any gene: 4. The CDR3 contains 15 residues. The complete variable domain, with remaining parts taken from reference TRBV2 and TRBJ2-7, reads EPEVTQTPSHQVTQMGQEVILRCVPISNHLYFYWYRQILGQKVEFLVSFYNNEISEKSEIFDDQFSVERPDGSNFTLKIRSTKLEDSAMYFCASSEKLAGSYEQYFGPGTRLTVT.

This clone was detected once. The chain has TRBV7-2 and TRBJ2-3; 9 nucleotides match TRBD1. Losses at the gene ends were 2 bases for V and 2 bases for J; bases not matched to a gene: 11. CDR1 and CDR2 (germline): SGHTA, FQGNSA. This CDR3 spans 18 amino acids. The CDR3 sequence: CASSLRSPGTGTTDTQYF. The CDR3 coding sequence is TGTGCCAGCAGCTTAAGGTCGCCCGGGACAGGGACCACAGATACGCAGTATTTT.

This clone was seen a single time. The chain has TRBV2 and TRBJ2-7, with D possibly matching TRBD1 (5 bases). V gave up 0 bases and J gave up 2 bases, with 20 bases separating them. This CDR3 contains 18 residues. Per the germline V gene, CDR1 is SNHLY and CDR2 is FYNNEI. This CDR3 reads CASSEAPLTLKGAYEQYF. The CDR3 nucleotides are TGTGCCAGCAGTGAAGCGCCTTTGACACTCAAAGGGGCCTACGAGCAGTACTTC.

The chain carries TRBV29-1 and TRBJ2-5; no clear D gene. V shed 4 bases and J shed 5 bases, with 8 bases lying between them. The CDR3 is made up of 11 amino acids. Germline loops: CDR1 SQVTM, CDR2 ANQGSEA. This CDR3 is CSVGSGETQYF. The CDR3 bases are TGCAGCGTTGGGAGTGGGGAGACCCAGTACTTC.

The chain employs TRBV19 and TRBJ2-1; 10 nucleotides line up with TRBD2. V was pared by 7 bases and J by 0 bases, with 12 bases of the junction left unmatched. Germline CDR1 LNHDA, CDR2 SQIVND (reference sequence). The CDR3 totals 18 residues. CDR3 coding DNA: TGTGCCAGTACCCTAGCATGGGCTAGCGGGAGCTCCTACAATGAGCAGTTCTTC. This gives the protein CASTLAWASGSSYNEQFF.

The CDR3 sequence is CATARGISYEQYF. The CDR3 DNA is TGTGCCACCGCTCGAGGGATCTCCTACGAGCAGTACTTC. The chain couples TRBV15 to TRBJ2-7, with a possible D match to TRBD2 (5 bases). The CDR3 totals 13 residues. Germline V CDR1 and CDR2: LNHNV, YYDKDF (reference sequence). V lost 8 bases to trimming and J lost 0 bases, with 11 bases between them.

The CDR3 DNA reads as TGTGCCAGCAGTTACGGGACAACTTATAATTCACCCCTCCACTTT. Translated, it gives CASSYGTTYNSPLHF. The chain couples TRBV6-5 to TRBJ1-6; possibly TRBD1 for D (6 bases). Germline values: CDR1 MNHEY, CDR2 SVGAGI. The length of the CDR3 is 15 residues. The V end lost 2 bases, the J end lost 4 bases, and 9 bases lay between the germline ends.

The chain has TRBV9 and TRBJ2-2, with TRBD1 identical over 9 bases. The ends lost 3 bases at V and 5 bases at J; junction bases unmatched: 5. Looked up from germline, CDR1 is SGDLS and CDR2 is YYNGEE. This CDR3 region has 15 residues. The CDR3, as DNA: TGTGCCAGCAGCGAAACAGGGGGCTGGACCGGGGAGCTGTTTTTT. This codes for CASSETGGWTGELFF.

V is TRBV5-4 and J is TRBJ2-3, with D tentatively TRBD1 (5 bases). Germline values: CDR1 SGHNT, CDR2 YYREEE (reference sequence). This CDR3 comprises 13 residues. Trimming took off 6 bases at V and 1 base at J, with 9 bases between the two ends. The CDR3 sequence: CASTFRGTDTQYF. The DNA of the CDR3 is TGTGCCAGCACCTTCAGGGGCACAGATACGCAGTATTTT.

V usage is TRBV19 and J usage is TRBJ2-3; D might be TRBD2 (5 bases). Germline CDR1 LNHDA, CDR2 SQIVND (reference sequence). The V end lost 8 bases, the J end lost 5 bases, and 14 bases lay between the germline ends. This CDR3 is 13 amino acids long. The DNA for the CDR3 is TGTGCCAGTGGTGGCGGGCATGGAGATACGCAGTATTTT. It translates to CASGGGHGDTQYF.

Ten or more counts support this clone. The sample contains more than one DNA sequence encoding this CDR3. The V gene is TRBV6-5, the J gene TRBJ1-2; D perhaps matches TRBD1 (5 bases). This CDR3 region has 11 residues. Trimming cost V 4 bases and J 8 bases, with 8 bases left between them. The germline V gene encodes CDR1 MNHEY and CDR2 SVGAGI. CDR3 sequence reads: CASSSGYGYTF. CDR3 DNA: TGTGCCAGCAGTTCAGGGTACGGCTACACCTTC.

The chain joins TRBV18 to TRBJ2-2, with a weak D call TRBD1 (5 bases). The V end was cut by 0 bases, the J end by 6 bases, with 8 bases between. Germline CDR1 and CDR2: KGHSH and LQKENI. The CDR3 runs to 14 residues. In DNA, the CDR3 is TGTGCCAGCTCACCACCCACCAGGGCCGGGGAGCTGTTTTTT. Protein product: CASSPPTRAGELFF.

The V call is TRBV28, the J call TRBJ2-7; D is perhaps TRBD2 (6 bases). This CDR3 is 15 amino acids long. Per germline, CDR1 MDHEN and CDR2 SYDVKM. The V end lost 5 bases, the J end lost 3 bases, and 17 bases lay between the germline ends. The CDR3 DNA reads TGTGCCAGCAGTCAACCGGGACTGGGGTACTACGAGCAGTACTTC. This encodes CASSQPGLGYYEQYF.

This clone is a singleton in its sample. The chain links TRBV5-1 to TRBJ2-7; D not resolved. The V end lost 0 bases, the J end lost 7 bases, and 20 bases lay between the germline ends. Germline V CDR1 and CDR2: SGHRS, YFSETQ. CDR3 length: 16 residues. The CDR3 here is CASSLAGSSRYEEQYF. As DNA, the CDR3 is TGCGCCAGCAGCTTGGCCGGGTCCTCGAGGTACGAAGAGCAGTACTTC.